The TCR beta chain described here comes from a study of cytotoxic CD8 clonotypes in ibrutinib-treated CLL. Assay: immunoSEQ multiplex PCR; the TCRdb copy retains only in-frame clones and omits some. Of some 150,000 clones listed, approximately 80% are singletons. This CDR3 is 15 amino acids long. The TCR was taken from a human donor with chronic lymphocytic leukemia. The J gene is TRBJ1-4, the V gene TRBV12-2. TRBV12-2 is recorded as a pseudogene. The sample here was PBMCs, taken after 36 months of ibrutinib treatment. For the CDR3, the DNA is TGTGCAAGTCGCTTAGGGCCCAGGAGAAATGAAAAACTGTTTTTT. Translation gives CASRLGPRRNEKLFF.